This T cell receptor (beta chain) was documented in a study of T-cell memory formation after mild COVID-19. About the study: The TCR clusters were mostly specific to one donor.

Study results and limitations: Clones shrinking between day 15 and 85 showed a balanced CD4/CD8 split, and those that grew later tilted toward CD4+.

Libraries for TCRalpha and TCRbeta carried sample barcodes and unique molecular identifiers via 5'RACE. TCRdb fed the 5' RACE reads into MiXCR, producing one record per CDR3 protein. The sample gives 210,000 or so distinct CDR3 sequences, around 27% of which show up once; over 10% is in the top ten. The V end was cut by 6 bases, the J end by 6 bases, with 19 bases between. Germline V lookup: CDR1 SEHNR, CDR2 FQNEAQ (reference sequence). This CDR3 is built from 15 residues. A note on this clonotype: Its specificity is not known.

The genes are TRBV7-9 and TRBJ2-3; D might be TRBD2 (6 bases). The specimen was PBMCs or a T cell subset sorted from them (not recorded which). The sequence was collected from an adult woman who had mild COVID-19 (a few samples of this study predate the infection). Cell type and time point are not known. CDR3: CASRPTSLGADTQYF. The DNA for the CDR3 is TGTGCCAGCAGACCCACTAGCCTCGGGGCGGATACGCAGTATTTT.